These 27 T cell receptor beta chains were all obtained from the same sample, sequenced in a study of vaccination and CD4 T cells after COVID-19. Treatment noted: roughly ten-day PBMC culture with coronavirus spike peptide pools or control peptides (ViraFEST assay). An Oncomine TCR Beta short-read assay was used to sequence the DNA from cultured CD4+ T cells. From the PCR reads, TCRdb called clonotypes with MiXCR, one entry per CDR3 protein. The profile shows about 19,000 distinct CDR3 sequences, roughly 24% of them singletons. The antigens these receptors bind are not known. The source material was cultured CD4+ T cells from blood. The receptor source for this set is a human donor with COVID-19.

The CDR3 DNA is TGTGCCAGCAGTGAAGCGTGGGGATCCAATGAGCAGTTCTTC. It encodes CASSEAWGSNEQFF. The chain employs TRBV6-1 and TRBJ2-1; D not resolved. This CDR3 spans 14 amino acids. The V gene's germline CDR1 is MNHNS and CDR2 SASEGT. V was shortened by 0 bases and J by 6 bases, with 9 bases between the two germline ends.

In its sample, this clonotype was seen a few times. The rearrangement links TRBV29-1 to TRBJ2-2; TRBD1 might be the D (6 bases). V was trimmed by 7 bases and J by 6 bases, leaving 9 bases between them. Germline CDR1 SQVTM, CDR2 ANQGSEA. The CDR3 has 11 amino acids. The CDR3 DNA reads TGCAGCGGAGAGGGGGCCGGGGAGCTGTTTTTT. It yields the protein CSGEGAGELFF.

The CDR3: CASSLQDRWGTEAFF. For the CDR3, the DNA is TGTGCCAGCAGCCTTCAAGACAGGTGGGGCACTGAAGCTTTCTTT. The V and J genes are TRBV9 and TRBJ1-1, with D perhaps matching TRBD1 (6 bases). The germline V gene has CDR1 SGDLS and CDR2 YYNGEE. This CDR3 is built from 15 residues. Trimming cost V 4 bases and J 4 bases, with 17 bases left between them.

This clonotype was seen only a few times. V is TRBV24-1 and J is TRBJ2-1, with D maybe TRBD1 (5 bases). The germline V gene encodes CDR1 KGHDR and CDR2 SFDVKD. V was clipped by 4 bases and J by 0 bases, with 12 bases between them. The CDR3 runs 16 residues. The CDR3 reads CATSDQRQSSYNEQFF. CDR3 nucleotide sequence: TGTGCCACCAGTGACCAAAGACAGAGCTCCTACAATGAGCAGTTCTTC.

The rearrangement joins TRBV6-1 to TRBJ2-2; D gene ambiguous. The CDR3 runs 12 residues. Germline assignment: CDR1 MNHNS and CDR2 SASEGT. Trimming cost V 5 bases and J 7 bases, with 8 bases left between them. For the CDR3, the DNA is TGTGCCAGCAGTCCCACAAGCGGGGAGCTGTTTTTT. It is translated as CASSPTSGELFF.

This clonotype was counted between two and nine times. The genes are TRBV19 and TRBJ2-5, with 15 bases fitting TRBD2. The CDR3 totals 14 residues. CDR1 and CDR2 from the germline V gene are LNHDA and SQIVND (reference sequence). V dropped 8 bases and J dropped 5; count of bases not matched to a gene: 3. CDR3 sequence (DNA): TGTGCCAGTCGGACTAGCGGGGGGGCGGAGACCCAGTACTTC. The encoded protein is CASRTSGGAETQYF.

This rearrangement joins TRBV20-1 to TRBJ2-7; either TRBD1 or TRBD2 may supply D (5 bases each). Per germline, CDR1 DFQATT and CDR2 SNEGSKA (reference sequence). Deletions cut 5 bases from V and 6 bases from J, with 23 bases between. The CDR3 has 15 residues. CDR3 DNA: TGCAGTGCTCGTGACCCCGGGACCAAGGGCCTCGAGCAGTACTTC. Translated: CSARDPGTKGLEQYF.

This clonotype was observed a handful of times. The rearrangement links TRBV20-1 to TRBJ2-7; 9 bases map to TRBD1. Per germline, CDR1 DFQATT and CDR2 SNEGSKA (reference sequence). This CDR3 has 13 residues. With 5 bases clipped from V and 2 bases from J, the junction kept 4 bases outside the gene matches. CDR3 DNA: TGCAGTGCTCCGGACAGGGGAACCTACGAGCAGTACTTC. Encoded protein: CSAPDRGTYEQYF.

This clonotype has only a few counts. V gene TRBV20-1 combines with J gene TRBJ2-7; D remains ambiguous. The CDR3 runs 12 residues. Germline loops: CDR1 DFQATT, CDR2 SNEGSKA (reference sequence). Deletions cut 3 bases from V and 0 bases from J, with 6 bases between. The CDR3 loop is CSASSRSYEQYF. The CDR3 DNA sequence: TGCAGTGCTAGCAGCCGCTCCTACGAGCAGTACTTC.

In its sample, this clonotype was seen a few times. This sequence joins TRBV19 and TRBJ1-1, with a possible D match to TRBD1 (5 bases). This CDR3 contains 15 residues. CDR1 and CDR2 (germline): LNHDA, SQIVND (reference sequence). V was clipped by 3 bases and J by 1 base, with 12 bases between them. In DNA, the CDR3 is TGTGCCAGTAGTATCCCCTACAGGAAGAACACTGAAGCTTTCTTT. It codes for CASSIPYRKNTEAFF.

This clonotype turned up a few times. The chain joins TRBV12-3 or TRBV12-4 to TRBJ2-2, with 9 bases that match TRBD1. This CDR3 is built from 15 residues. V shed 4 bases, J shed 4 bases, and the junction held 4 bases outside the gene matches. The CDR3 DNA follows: TGTGCCAGCAGTTCCGGACAGGGGCTCACCGGGGAGCTGTTTTTT. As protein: CASSSGQGLTGELFF.

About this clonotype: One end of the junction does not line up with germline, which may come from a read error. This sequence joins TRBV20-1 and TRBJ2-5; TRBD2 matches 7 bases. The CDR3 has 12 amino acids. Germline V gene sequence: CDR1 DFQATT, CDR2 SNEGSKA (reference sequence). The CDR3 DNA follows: TGCAGTGCTAGCGCGGGGGAAGAGGCCCAGTACTTC. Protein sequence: CSASAGEEAQYF.

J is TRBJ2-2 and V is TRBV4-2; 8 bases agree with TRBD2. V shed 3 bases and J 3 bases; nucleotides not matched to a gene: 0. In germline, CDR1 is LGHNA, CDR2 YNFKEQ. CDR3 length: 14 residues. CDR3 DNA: TGTGCCAGCAGCCAGACTAGCGACACCGGGGAGCTGTTTTTT. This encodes CASSQTSDTGELFF.

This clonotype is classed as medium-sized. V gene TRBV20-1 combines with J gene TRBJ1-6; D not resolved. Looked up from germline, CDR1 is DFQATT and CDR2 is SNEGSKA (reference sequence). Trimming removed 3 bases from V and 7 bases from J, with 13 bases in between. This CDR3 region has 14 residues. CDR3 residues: CSASAQNINSPLHF. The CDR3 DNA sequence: TGCAGTGCTAGCGCCCAAAACATCAATTCACCCCTCCACTTT.

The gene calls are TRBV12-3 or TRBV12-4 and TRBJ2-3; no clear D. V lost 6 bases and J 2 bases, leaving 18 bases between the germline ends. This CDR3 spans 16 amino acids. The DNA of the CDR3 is TGTGCCAGCAGCCGACGTAGCAGGAGTTTCACAGATACGCAGTATTTT. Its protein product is CASSRRSRSFTDTQYF.

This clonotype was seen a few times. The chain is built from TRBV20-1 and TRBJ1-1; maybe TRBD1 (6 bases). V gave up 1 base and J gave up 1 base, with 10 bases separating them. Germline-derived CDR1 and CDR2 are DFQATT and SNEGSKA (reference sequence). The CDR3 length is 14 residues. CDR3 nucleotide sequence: TGCAGTGCTAGAGCCCAAGGGGGGAACACTGAAGCTTTCTTT. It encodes CSARAQGGNTEAFF.

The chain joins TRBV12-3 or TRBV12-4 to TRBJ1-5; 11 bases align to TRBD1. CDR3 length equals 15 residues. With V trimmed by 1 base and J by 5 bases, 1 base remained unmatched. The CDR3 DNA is TGTGCCAGCAGTTTAGGGGACAGGGGGGATCAGCCCCAGCATTTT. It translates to CASSLGDRGDQPQHF.

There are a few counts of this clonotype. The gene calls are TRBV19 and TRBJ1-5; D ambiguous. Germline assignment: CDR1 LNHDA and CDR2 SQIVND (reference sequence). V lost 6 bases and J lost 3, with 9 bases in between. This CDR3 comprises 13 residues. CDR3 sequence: CASRSLTNQPQHF. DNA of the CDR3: TGTGCCAGTAGGTCTCTGACCAATCAGCCCCAGCATTTT.

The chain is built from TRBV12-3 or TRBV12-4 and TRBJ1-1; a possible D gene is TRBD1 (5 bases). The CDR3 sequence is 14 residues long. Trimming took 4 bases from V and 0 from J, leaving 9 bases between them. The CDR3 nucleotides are TGTGCCAGCAGTTCAACAGGCTTGAACACTGAAGCTTTCTTT. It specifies CASSSTGLNTEAFF.

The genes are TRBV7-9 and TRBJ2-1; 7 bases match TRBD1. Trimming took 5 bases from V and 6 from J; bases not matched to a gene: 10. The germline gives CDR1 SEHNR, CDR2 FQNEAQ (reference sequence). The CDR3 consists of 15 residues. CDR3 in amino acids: CASSPLGQQGNEQFF. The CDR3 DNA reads TGTGCCAGCAGCCCCCTGGGACAGCAGGGCAATGAGCAGTTCTTC.

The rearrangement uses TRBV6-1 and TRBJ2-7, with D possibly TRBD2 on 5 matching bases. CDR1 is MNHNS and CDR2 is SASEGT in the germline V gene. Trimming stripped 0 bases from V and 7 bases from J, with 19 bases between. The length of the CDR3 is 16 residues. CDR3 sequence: CASSEAMRAGRHEQYF. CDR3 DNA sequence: TGTGCCAGCAGTGAAGCTATGAGGGCTGGTCGTCATGAGCAGTACTTC.

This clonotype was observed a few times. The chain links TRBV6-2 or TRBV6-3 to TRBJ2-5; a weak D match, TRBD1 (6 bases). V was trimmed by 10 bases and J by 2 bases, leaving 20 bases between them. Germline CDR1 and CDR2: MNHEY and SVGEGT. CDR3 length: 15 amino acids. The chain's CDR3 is CATRRAGAGQETQYF. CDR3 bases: TGTGCCACCCGGCGGGCAGGGGCCGGTCAAGAGACCCAGTACTTC.

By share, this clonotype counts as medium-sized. CDR3 in amino acids: CASSVVLSSGARTDTQYF. Written as DNA, the CDR3 is TGTGCCAGCAGTGTCGTTTTGTCGAGCGGGGCCCGCACAGATACGCAGTATTTT. The V and J genes are TRBV27 and TRBJ2-3; TRBD2 agrees at 7 bases. V shed 5 bases and J 1 base; nucleotides not matched to a gene: 15. The germline V gene has CDR1 MNHEY and CDR2 SMNVEV (reference sequence). This CDR3 has 18 amino acids.

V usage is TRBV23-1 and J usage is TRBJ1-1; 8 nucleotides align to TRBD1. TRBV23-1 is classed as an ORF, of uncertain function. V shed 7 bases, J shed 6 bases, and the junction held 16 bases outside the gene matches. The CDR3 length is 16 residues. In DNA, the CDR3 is TGCGCCAGCATCCCTAGGAGGGGACAGGAGCGGGCTGAAGCTTTCTTT. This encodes CASIPRRGQERAEAFF.

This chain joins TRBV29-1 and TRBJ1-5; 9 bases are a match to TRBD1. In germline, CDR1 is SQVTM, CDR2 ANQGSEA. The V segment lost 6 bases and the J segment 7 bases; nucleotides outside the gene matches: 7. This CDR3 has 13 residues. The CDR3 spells CSVRGQGNQPQHF. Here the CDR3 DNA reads TGCAGCGTGAGGGGACAGGGAAACCAGCCCCAGCATTTT.

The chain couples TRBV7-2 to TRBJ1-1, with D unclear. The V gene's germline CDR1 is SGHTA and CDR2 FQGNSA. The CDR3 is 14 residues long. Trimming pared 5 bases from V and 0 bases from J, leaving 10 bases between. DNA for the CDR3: TGTGCCAGCAGCCCCCGCGCCCTGAACACTGAAGCTTTCTTT. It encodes CASSPRALNTEAFF.

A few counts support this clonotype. In DNA form, the CDR3 reads TGTGCCAGCAGCTTAAAGGGGGATCCGCCCCAGCATTTT. It translates to CASSLKGDPPQHF. The chain links TRBV7-2 to TRBJ1-5; a weak D match, TRBD1 (6 bases). The V end lost 2 bases, the J end lost 9 bases, and 11 bases lay between the germline ends. CDR1 and CDR2 from the germline V gene are SGHTA and FQGNSA. The CDR3 length is 13 residues.